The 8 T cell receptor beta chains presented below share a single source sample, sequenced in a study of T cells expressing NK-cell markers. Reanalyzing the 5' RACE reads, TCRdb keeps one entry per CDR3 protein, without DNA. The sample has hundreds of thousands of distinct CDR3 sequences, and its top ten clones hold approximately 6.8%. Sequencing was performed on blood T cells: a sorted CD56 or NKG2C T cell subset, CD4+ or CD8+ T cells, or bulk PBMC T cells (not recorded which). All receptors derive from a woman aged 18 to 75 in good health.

CDR3 loop: CASSHLAGGTYEQYF. J is TRBJ2-7 and V is TRBV4-1; TCRdb indicates TRBD2, and absent DNA this call remains unverified. Germline V lookup: CDR1 MGHRA, CDR2 YSYEKL. The CDR3 spans 15 residues.

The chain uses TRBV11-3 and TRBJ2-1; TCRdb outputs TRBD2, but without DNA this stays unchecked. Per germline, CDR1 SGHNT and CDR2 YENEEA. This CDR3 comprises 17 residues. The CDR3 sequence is CASSPSNLAGGIDEQFF.

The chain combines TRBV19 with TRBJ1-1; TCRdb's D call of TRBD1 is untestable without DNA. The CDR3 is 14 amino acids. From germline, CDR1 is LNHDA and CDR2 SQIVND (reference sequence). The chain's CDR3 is CASSQTGVVTEAFF.

The CDR3 sequence is CASSLWPEQYF. This chain links TRBV27 with TRBJ2-7. Looked up from germline, CDR1 is MNHEY and CDR2 is SMNVEV (reference sequence). The CDR3 runs 11 residues.

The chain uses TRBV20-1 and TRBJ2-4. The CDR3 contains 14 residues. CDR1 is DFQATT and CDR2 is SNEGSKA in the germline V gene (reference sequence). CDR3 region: CSARGVVAKNIQYF.

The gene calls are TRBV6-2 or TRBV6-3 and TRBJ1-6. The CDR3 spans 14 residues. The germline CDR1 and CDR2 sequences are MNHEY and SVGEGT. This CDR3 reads CASSYRGMESPLHF.

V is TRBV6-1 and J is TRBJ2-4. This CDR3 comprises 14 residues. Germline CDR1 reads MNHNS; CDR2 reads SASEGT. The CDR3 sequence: CASRDLGAKNIQYF.

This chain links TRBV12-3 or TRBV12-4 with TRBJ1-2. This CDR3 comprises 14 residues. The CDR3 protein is CASSLSSADYGYTF.